This T cell receptor beta chain was profiled in a study of cytomegalovirus exposure and HLA in healthy donors. PCR used 60 Vbeta primers and 13 Jbeta primers. Repertoires were generated with immunoSEQ multiplex PCR, while TCRdb's copy carries only in-frame clones and drops some. The sample includes 85,000 to 130,000 clones, 70% to 85% of them seen just once. With 6 bases removed from V and 5 bases from J, the gap between germline ends came to 8 bases. Germline V CDR1 and CDR2: SGHAT, FQNNGV. CDR3 size: 12 residues. The origin of this receptor is a boy younger than 18 in good health and CMV-seronegative. This sequence joins TRBV11-2 and TRBJ2-1; D is ambiguous. What was sequenced was PBMCs. This CDR3 is CASRNINNEQFF. The CDR3 nucleotides read TGTGCCAGCAGAAACATTAACAATGAGCAGTTCTTC.